The 23 T cell receptor beta chains given below trace back to one sample, sequenced in a study of beta chain features in type 1 diabetes. The study reverse transcribed the entire isolated RNA, so it sequenced expressed TCRB transcripts. Only in-frame clones appear in the TCRdb table, and some are missing; sequencing was by immunoSEQ multiplex PCR. Of 120,000 to 150,000 clones listed, less than 15% are singletons. What these receptors recognize is not known. Regarding the study as a whole: Shorter TCRB CDR3s, moderately but significantly so, marked every one of the four CD4+ subsets in Type 1 diabetes patients.

Sequencing was performed on central memory CD4+ T cells from blood. The receptors shown here come from a man between 18 and 29 years old with type 1 diabetes.

This clone was observed once. The gene calls are TRBV29-1 and TRBJ1-2; D is perhaps TRBD1 (6 bases). The CDR3 contains 11 residues. The germline V gene encodes CDR1 SQVTM and CDR2 ANQGSEA. V shed 4 bases and J shed 4 bases, with 7 bases lying between them. The CDR3 reads CSVGGAYGYTF. For the CDR3, the DNA is TGCAGCGTTGGGGGGGCCTATGGCTACACCTTC.

This clone was picked up a small number of times. This rearrangement joins TRBV5-4 to TRBJ2-2, with a tentative D call TRBD2 (5 bases). The V gene lost 3 bases and the J gene lost 5 bases, with 11 bases spanning the gap. There are 14 residues in the CDR3. Germline-derived CDR1 and CDR2 are SGHNT and YYREEE (reference sequence). CDR3 coding DNA: TGTGCCAGCAGCTCCCGGGAACCTACCGGGGAGCTGTTTTTT. Protein product: CASSSREPTGELFF.

The sample holds a few counts of this clone. The chain recombines TRBV5-4 with TRBJ2-3, with D unresolved. The germline gives CDR1 SGHNT, CDR2 YYREEE (reference sequence). CDR3 length equals 13 residues. Trimming pared 6 bases from V and 0 bases from J, leaving 8 bases between. The CDR3 DNA reads TGTGCCAGCAAAAGCCCTAGCACAGATACGCAGTATTTT. Its translation is CASKSPSTDTQYF.

This clone appeared a few times. J is TRBJ1-3 and V is TRBV6-6, with 9 bases aligning to TRBD1. The CDR3 is 14 amino acids. The J segment lost 4 bases and the V segment lost 5 bases, leaving 3 bases of the junction unmatched. Germline CDR1 is MNHNY and CDR2 is SVGAGI (reference sequence). The CDR3 spells CASSGGTGGNTIYF. CDR3 in DNA: TGTGCCAGCAGTGGGGGGACAGGGGGAAACACCATATATTTT.

On this clone: This could be a read error, since a much larger clone is one nucleotide away. The J gene is TRBJ2-1, the V gene TRBV14; TRBD2 is a possible D gene (6 bases). Germline CDR1 and CDR2: SGHDN and FVKESK. The CDR3 contains 16 residues. CDR3 loop: CARSRAMGRAGNEQFF. The CDR3 coding sequence is TGTGCCCGCAGTCGAGCGATGGGCCGGGCGGGGAATGAGCAGTTCTTC. The variable domain in full, with the rest retrieved from reference TRBV14 and TRBJ2-1, is EAGVTQFPSHSVIEKGQTVTLRCDPISGHDNLYWYRRVMGKEIKFLLHFVKESKQDESGMPNNRFLAERTGGTYSTLKVQPAELEDSGVYFCARSRAMGRAGNEQFFGPGTRLTVL.

The rearrangement uses TRBV11-2 and TRBJ2-5, with 9 bases fitting TRBD1. Per the germline V gene, CDR1 is SGHAT and CDR2 is FQNNGV. V dropped 5 bases and J dropped 5; count of bases not matched to a gene: 6. There are 14 residues in the CDR3. Here the CDR3 DNA reads TGTGCCAGCAGCACAAACAGGGGGCTGGAGACCCAGTACTTC. This gives the protein CASSTNRGLETQYF.

This clone was seen a handful of times. V gene TRBV28 combines with J gene TRBJ1-2; D call uncertain. CDR3 size: 12 residues. Per germline, CDR1 MDHEN and CDR2 SYDVKM. Trimming removed 3 bases from V and 8 bases from J, with 10 bases in between. CDR3 amino acids: CASSFSRNGYTF. The CDR3 DNA reads as TGTGCCAGCAGTTTTTCCCGAAACGGCTACACCTTC.

This clone was counted ten times or more. Other DNA sequences of this sample code for an identical CDR3. The chain joins TRBV14 to TRBJ2-5, with unresolved D. The CDR3 is made up of 11 amino acids. Trimming removed 3 bases at V and 5 bases at J, with 4 bases between. CDR1 and CDR2 (germline): SGHDN, FVKESK. The CDR3 region is CASSQWETQYF. DNA for the CDR3: TGTGCCAGCAGCCAGTGGGAGACCCAGTACTTC.

The V call is TRBV10-3, the J call TRBJ2-7; D gene uncertain. This CDR3 comprises 13 residues. Germline V gene data show CDR1 as ENHRY and CDR2 as SYGVKD. V was shortened by 3 bases and J by 3 bases, with 9 bases between the two germline ends. CDR3 bases: TGTGCCATCAGTGATCCCAGCCTCTACGAGCAGTACTTC. Its protein product is CAISDPSLYEQYF.

This clone was seen a handful of times. This sequence joins TRBV5-4 and TRBJ2-1; the match to TRBD1 covers 8 bases. After removal of 2 bases from V and 14 bases from J, the junction contained 15 bases not matched to a gene. Germline lookup yields CDR1 SGHNT and CDR2 YYREEE (reference sequence). The length of the CDR3 is 15 residues. The CDR3 loop reads CASSLGDRSGQGEFF. In DNA, the CDR3 is TGTGCCAGCAGCTTAGGGGATCGCTCAGGACAGGGAGAGTTCTTC.

The chain uses TRBV10-3 and TRBJ2-5; D assignment may be TRBD1 or TRBD2 (5 bases each). CDR1 ENHRY and CDR2 SYGVKD come from the germline V gene. There are 15 residues in the CDR3. Trimming took off 0 bases at V and 3 bases at J, with 11 bases between the two ends. Here the CDR3 DNA reads TGTGCCATCAGTGAGTCCGGGACCCCAAAAGAGACCCAGTACTTC. Its translation: CAISESGTPKETQYF.

This clone has ten or more counts. The chain links TRBV27 to TRBJ1-5; D uncertain. Germline-derived CDR1 and CDR2 are MNHEY and SMNVEV (reference sequence). This CDR3 region has 13 residues. V gave up 5 bases and J gave up 5 bases, with 10 bases separating them. The DNA of the CDR3 is TGTGCCAGCAGTAGGTTTGCGGATCAGCCCCAGCATTTT. Protein: CASSRFADQPQHF.

In this sample, this clone turned up a few times. The chain combines TRBV9 with TRBJ2-7; TRBD2 is a possible D gene (5 bases). The V gene lost 4 bases and the J gene lost 0 bases, with 11 bases spanning the gap. Germline V lookup: CDR1 SGDLS, CDR2 YYNGEE. The CDR3 covers 14 residues. The CDR3 DNA reads as TGTGCCAGCAGCTTCGGGGTCGACTCCTACGAGCAGTACTTC. This encodes CASSFGVDSYEQYF.

This clone was seen more than once but under ten times. The chain is built from TRBV5-6 and TRBJ1-5; perhaps TRBD1 as D (5 bases). The V gene lost 0 bases and the J gene lost 4 bases, with 11 bases spanning the gap. Germline V gene lookup returns CDR1 SGHDT and CDR2 YYEEEE. This CDR3 region has 15 residues. CDR3 DNA sequence: TGTGCCAGCAGCTTGGCGGGGACCGAGAATCAGCCCCAGCATTTT. Translation gives CASSLAGTENQPQHF.

This clone was counted between two and nine times. V gene TRBV10-3 combines with J gene TRBJ2-1, with a possible D match to TRBD2 (7 bases). The CDR3 is 16 residues long. Trimming left V 5 bases short and J 5 bases short, with 19 bases between. Germline V gives CDR1 ENHRY, CDR2 SYGVKD. The chain's CDR3 is CAISPLGGDNNNEQFF. CDR3 nucleotide sequence: TGTGCCATCAGTCCCTTAGGGGGGGATAACAACAATGAGCAGTTCTTC.

The sample holds a few counts of this clone. The chain combines TRBV29-1 with TRBJ1-1, with 7 nucleotides matching TRBD1. Unmatched junction bases numbered 11, after V lost 7 bases and J lost 6 bases. The germline V gene has CDR1 SQVTM and CDR2 ANQGSEA. The CDR3 contains 13 residues. In DNA form, the CDR3 reads TGCAGCGCCCCAGGGGGGACAGCCTCTGAAGCTTTCTTT. As protein: CSAPGGTASEAFF.

The chain joins TRBV5-6 to TRBJ1-6; perhaps TRBD1 as D (6 bases). V lost 4 bases and J lost 4, with 9 bases in between. The CDR3 sequence is 14 residues long. Per germline, CDR1 SGHDT and CDR2 YYEEEE. CDR3 coding DNA: TGTGCCAGCAGCCCCAGGGGTTATAATTCACCCCTCCACTTT. Its translation: CASSPRGYNSPLHF.

This clone was counted a few times. Its ends do not fully match the called genes, so a read error is possible. The V gene is TRBV30, the J gene TRBJ1-1, with 11 bases identical to TRBD1. Germline assignment: CDR1 GTSNPN and CDR2 SVGIG (reference sequence). The CDR3 runs 12 residues. CDR3 sequence: CAWPRTGGEAIF. The CDR3 DNA follows: TGTGCCTGGCCTAGGACAGGGGGCGAGGCCATCTTT. Based on the CDR3 plus reference TRBV30 and TRBJ1-1, the full variable domain is SQTIHQWPATLVQPVGSPLSLECTVEGTSNPNLYWYRQAAGRGLQLLFYSVGIGQISSEVPQNLSASRPQDRQFILSSKKLLLSDSGFYLCAWPRTGGEAIFGQGTRLTVV.

A word on this clone: The junction departs from germline at one end; a sequencing error may be responsible. The rearrangement links TRBV6-6 to TRBJ2-4, with 9 bases that match TRBD2. Germline V lookup: CDR1 MNHNY, CDR2 SVGAGI (reference sequence). There are 14 residues in the CDR3. The CDR3 coding sequence is TGTGCCAGCAGTCCACGAAATAGCGGGGGTCTTGCCGAGTTC. Protein: CASSPRNSGGLAEF.

This clone occurred a few times. The chain combines TRBV6-5 with TRBJ1-2; 9 bases line up with TRBD1. In germline, CDR1 is MNHEY, CDR2 SVGAGI. CDR3 size: 14 residues. After removal of 6 bases from V and 8 bases from J, the junction contained 10 bases not matched to a gene. CDR3: CASSTGQGWKGYTF. In DNA, the CDR3 is TGTGCCAGCAGCACCGGACAGGGGTGGAAAGGCTACACCTTC.

This clone was counted only a few times. The chain employs TRBV28 and TRBJ2-7; D might be TRBD1 (6 bases). From germline, CDR1 is MDHEN and CDR2 SYDVKM. The CDR3 sequence is 10 residues long. V was cut by 10 bases and J by 5 bases, with 9 bases left in between. The CDR3 DNA reads TGTGCCACCCCAGGGGACGAGCAGTACTTC. The encoded protein is CATPGDEQYF.

The chain carries TRBV7-3 and TRBJ2-5, with 10 bases that match TRBD1. Germline loops: CDR1 SGHTA, CDR2 FQGTGA. Losses at the gene ends were 6 bases for V and 9 bases for J; bases not matched to a gene: 13. This CDR3 has 15 amino acids. Here the CDR3 reads CASSQSGDRGRAQYF. CDR3 in DNA: TGTGCCAGCAGTCAGAGCGGGGACAGGGGTAGGGCCCAGTACTTC.

The V gene is TRBV4-3, the J gene TRBJ2-7; 7 bases fit TRBD2. The V gene end was trimmed by 4 bases and the J gene end by 1 base; junction bases not matched to a gene: 7. Germline assignment: CDR1 LGHNA and CDR2 YSLEER. The CDR3 extends over 15 amino acids. For the CDR3, the DNA is TGCGCCAGCAGCCTAAGAGGGGAGGGGTCCTACGAGCAGTACTTC. It is translated as CASSLRGEGSYEQYF.